These T cell receptor beta chains were read from a single sample in a study of Graves' ophthalmopathy and Graves' hyperthyroidism. One entry per CDR3 protein results from TCRdb running MiXCR on the multiplex PCR reads. The sample shows approximately 410,000 distinct CDR3 sequences, 15% of them seen only once. The specimen sequenced was peripheral blood. These receptors were obtained from a woman younger than 35 with stable Graves' hyperthyroidism. Each CDR3 is given without its conserved first and last residue. Only part of the rows carry a size: once, few, many, or a class if the clone is expanded.

>12|TRBV6-5|many
ASIRTGRNYGYT
>8|TRBV2|few
ASSEQGYT
>13|TRBV24-1|few
ATSDLADLGNIKY
>13|TRBV12-5|many
ASGALAGGPGEQY
>13|TRBV12-5|many
ASGLVSGRGTGYT
>11|TRBV12-3/TRBV12-4|many
ASSYSNEDEQY
>12|TRBV6-5|many
ASSYEGAGNTIY
>14|TRBV19|NA
ASSINTSGARRGYT
>11|TRBV5-1|many
ASSRTNQETQY
>13|TRBV13|once
ASSLGGGARETQY
>11|TRBV20-1|many
SARVGVNTEAF
>13|TRBV7-2|many
ASSSSSGGVYEQY
>12|TRBV6-2/TRBV6-3|many
ASSYSAQSTEAF
>12|TRBV19|many
ASSGDRGDTEAF
>12|TRBV12-5|many
ASGSRASNTEAF
>11|TRBV5-1|few
ASSLVLDTEAF
>12|TRBV27|many
ASSLKTGGDGYT
>14|TRBV12-3/TRBV12-4|NA
ASSPRTGDSIYGYI
>11|TRBV15|NA
AVGGSNTGELF
>11|TRBV5-1|few
ASSLNSNYSYT
>14|TRBV11-2|many
ASSLDWGTDNYGYT
>12|TRBV20-1|many
SAPTGVEGHGYT
>12|TRBV6-1|NA
ASSDIAEYTEAF
>10|TRBV15|many
ATSRDPQPQH
>9|TRBV29-1|many
SVVGEKTQY
>13|TRBV13|many
ASSLMKGVDSPLH
>13|TRBV6-5|NA
ASSYGQSSGNTIY
>12|TRBV20-1|many
SAKGTVNNSPLH
>12|TRBV2|many
ASSERTGGTEAF
>11|TRBV29-1|many
SVVDRSSYEQY
>12|TRBV7-2|NA
ASSLAAGTETQY
>13|TRBV20-1|many
SATESFSGANVLT
>15|TRBV28|NA
ASSLLGRPGYNSPLH
>11|TRBV12-3/TRBV12-4|many
ASSSGHLYGYT